This T cell receptor (beta chain) was observed in a study of T-cell memory formation after mild COVID-19. Study-level points and caveats: Clones contracting over day 15 to 85 were CD4/CD8 balanced, with later expanders leaning CD4+.

The CDR3 spans 12 residues. V shed 3 bases and J shed 1 base, with 4 bases lying between them. From germline, CDR1 is SGHVS and CDR2 FQNEAQ. TCRdb reprocessed the 5' RACE reads via MiXCR and lists one record per CDR3 protein. In the table there are about 280,000 distinct CDR3 sequences, 8.2% of which are singletons. This clonotype was seen more than once but under ten times. Its antigen remains unidentified. What was sequenced was PBMCs or a T cell subset sorted from them (not recorded which). V gene TRBV7-8 combines with J gene TRBJ2-7; D gene uncertain. The sequence came from a man between 18 and 35 years old who had mild COVID-19 (a few samples of this study predate the infection). Cell type and time point are not known. CDR3 sequence (DNA): TGTGCCAGCAGCTTGAAGTCCTACGAGCAGTACGTC. This sequence encodes CASSLKSYEQYV.